This T cell receptor beta chain was sequenced in a study of T cells in Graves' hyperthyroidism and ophthalmopathy. Study in general: Initial diagnosis, before any treatment, was when peripheral blood was collected. Study results and caveats: Most thyroid clonotypes expanded above 0.001 were also detected in blood. A model built on 13 V-J features separated ophthalmopathy from stable hyperthyroidism.

The germline V gene has CDR1 SNHLY and CDR2 FYNNEI. The CDR3 covers 12 residues. Deletions cut 7 bases from V and 5 bases from J, with 8 bases between. This clonotype was seen at least ten times. Its antigen is unidentified. Researchers took RNA transcripts and amplified the TCR beta CDR3 regions from them. HTBI primers were used for first-round RT-PCR of the TCR CDR3. TCRdb itself ran the multiplex PCR reads through MiXCR, one entry per CDR3 protein. The data show roughly 380,000 distinct CDR3 sequences, approximately 14% seen once. Sequencing was carried out using blood. This receptor was identified in an older woman with Graves' hyperthyroidism. This chain links TRBV2 with TRBJ2-2; D perhaps matches TRBD1 (6 bases). CDR3 amino acids: CASTQGTGELFF. The CDR3 DNA reads as TGTGCCAGCACTCAGGGGACCGGGGAGCTGTTTTTT.